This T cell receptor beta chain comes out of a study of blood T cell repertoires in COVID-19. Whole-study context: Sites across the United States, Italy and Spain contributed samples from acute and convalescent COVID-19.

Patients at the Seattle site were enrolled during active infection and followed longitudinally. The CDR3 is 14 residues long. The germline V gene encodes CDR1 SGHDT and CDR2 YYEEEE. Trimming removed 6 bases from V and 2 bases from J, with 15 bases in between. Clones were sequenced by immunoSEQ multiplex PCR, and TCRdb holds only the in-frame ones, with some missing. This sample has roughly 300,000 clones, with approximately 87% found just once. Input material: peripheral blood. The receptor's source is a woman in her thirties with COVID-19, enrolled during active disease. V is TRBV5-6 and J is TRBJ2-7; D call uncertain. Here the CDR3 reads CASMLGSKTYEQYF. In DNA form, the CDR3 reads TGTGCCAGCATGCTCGGTTCGAAAACCTACGAGCAGTACTTC. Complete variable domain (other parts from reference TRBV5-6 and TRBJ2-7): DAGVTQSPTHLIKTRGQQVTLRCSPKSGHDTVSWYQQALGQGPQFIFQYYEEEERQRGNFPDRFSGHQFPNYSSELNVNALLLGDSALYLCASMLGSKTYEQYFGPGTRLTVT.